Below are 23 T cell receptor beta chains sequenced from a single sample in a study of blood T cell repertoires in COVID-19. The table came from immunoSEQ multiplex PCR; TCRdb's copy has only in-frame clones and leaves some out. The sample lists about 270,000 clones, around 86% occurring once. The specimen sequenced was PBMCs or T cells enriched from blood (not recorded which). The receptors stem from a woman younger than 30 who had recovered from COVID-19.

The chain carries TRBV30 and TRBJ1-1; 9 bases map to TRBD1. V lost 5 bases to trimming and J lost 4 bases; unmatched junction nucleotides: 5. Looked up from germline, CDR1 is GTSNPN and CDR2 is SVGIG (reference sequence). The CDR3 runs 13 residues. DNA for the CDR3: TGTGCCTGGTCGACAGGGGGGAGCACTGAAGCTTTCTTT. It yields the protein CAWSTGGSTEAFF.

The table lists this clone with a count of one. The V call is TRBV15, the J call TRBJ1-1, with TRBD1 identical over 8 bases. Germline CDR1 is LNHNV and CDR2 is YYDKDF (reference sequence). The J segment lost 9 bases and the V segment lost 2 bases, leaving 5 bases of the junction unmatched. This CDR3 region has 13 residues. CDR3: CATSRQDRGKAFF. The CDR3 DNA is TGTGCCACCAGCAGACAAGACAGGGGCAAAGCTTTCTTT. Full variable domain (missing parts from reference TRBV15 and TRBJ1-1): DAMVIQNPRYQVTQFGKPVTLSCSQTLNHNVMYWYQQKSSQAPKLLFHYYDKDFNNEADTPDNFQSRRPNTSFCFLDIRSPGLGDTAMYLCATSRQDRGKAFFGQGTRLTVV.

Written as DNA, the CDR3 is TGTGCCGGCGAACCGGGACAGAGGAACACTGAAGCTTTCTTT. This sequence encodes CAGEPGQRNTEAFF. The chain carries TRBV6-5 and TRBJ1-1; 7 positions match TRBD1. Germline assignment: CDR1 MNHEY and CDR2 SVGAGI. The junction had 10 bases not matched to a gene; V was cut back by 11 bases and J by 1 base. CDR3 size: 14 residues.

J is TRBJ2-7 and V is TRBV25-1, with 7 nucleotides matching TRBD2. CDR3 length: 15 amino acids. V lost 5 bases, J lost 4 bases, and 11 bases stayed unmatched. Germline lookup yields CDR1 MGHDK and CDR2 SYGVNS. The DNA of the CDR3 is TGTGCCAGCAGTCTACGGGGGGACCTAGGATACGAGCAGTACTTC. It specifies CASSLRGDLGYEQYF.

This clone showed up just once. Here the CDR3 DNA reads TGTGCCAGCACCCGAGGGACAGATAATTCACCCCTCCACTTT. Translation gives CASTRGTDNSPLHF. The V call is TRBV3-1 (or the pseudogene TRBV3-2), the J call TRBJ1-6, with 7 bases identical to TRBD1. This CDR3 has 14 amino acids. The germline CDR1 and CDR2 sequences are LGHDT and YNNKEL (reference sequence). The V and J ends lost 7 bases and 5 bases, in that order; junction bases with no gene match: 5.

The J gene is TRBJ2-1, the V gene TRBV2; D may be TRBD1 (6 bases). The CDR3 runs 17 residues. The germline gives CDR1 SNHLY, CDR2 FYNNEI. The ends were cut back, 5 bases at V and 5 bases at J, with 22 bases in the middle. The CDR3 sequence is CASSWTDKVGFDNEQFF. The CDR3 nucleotides are TGTGCCAGCAGTTGGACAGACAAGGTAGGGTTCGACAATGAGCAGTTCTTC.

The chain is built from TRBV6-5 and TRBJ1-5, with 8 bases aligning to TRBD1. With 4 bases clipped from V and 2 bases from J, the junction kept 4 bases outside the gene matches. Germline V gene lookup returns CDR1 MNHEY and CDR2 SVGAGI. The CDR3 runs 15 residues. The CDR3 here is CASSSGQGGNQPQHF. The CDR3, as DNA: TGTGCCAGCAGTTCTGGACAGGGCGGCAATCAGCCCCAGCATTTT.

The genes are TRBV27 and TRBJ1-5; D unresolved. Trimming removed 3 bases at V and 5 bases at J, with 8 bases between. In germline, CDR1 is MNHEY, CDR2 SMNVEV (reference sequence). This CDR3 has 13 amino acids. CDR3 nucleotide sequence: TGTGCCAGCAGTTTGGCCTCAGATCAGCCCCAGCATTTT. Protein: CASSLASDQPQHF.

The chain couples TRBV5-1 to TRBJ2-7; D may be TRBD2 (5 bases). Germline V gene sequence: CDR1 SGHRS, CDR2 YFSETQ. The CDR3 has 14 residues. V was pared by 0 bases and J by 6 bases, with 13 bases between. This CDR3 reads CASSLDPLAPEQYF. CDR3 DNA: TGCGCCAGCAGCTTGGACCCCCTAGCCCCCGAGCAGTACTTC.

CDR3 nucleotides: TGTGCCTGGAGTCCGGGGGGTCTGGGTTCGAAAGCTTTCTTT. It is translated as CAWSPGGLGSKAFF. The V and J genes are TRBV30 and TRBJ1-1; D might be TRBD1 (5 bases). Germline V gene lookup returns CDR1 GTSNPN and CDR2 SVGIG (reference sequence). The V end lost 2 bases, the J end lost 9 bases, and 19 bases lay between the germline ends. This CDR3 has 14 residues.

This clone was counted only a few times. V and J are TRBV4-3 and TRBJ2-1; maybe TRBD1 (5 bases). CDR1 is LGHNA, CDR2 YSLEER, per germline. V lost 0 bases, J lost 1 base, and 13 bases lay in between. The CDR3 runs to 17 residues. DNA of the CDR3: TGCGCCAGCAGCCAAGATTGGCAGGGTTTTTCCTACAATGAGCAGTTCTTC. Translated: CASSQDWQGFSYNEQFF.

J is TRBJ2-1 and V is TRBV7-8, with 10 positions matching TRBD2. With V trimmed by 2 bases and J by 13 bases, 14 bases remained unmatched. Germline V gene data show CDR1 as SGHVS and CDR2 as FQNEAQ. The CDR3 sequence is 16 residues long. The CDR3 here is CASSLPPSGSLSPQFF. CDR3 bases: TGTGCCAGCAGCTTACCCCCTAGCGGGAGTCTGTCCCCTCAGTTCTTC.

The chain is built from TRBV7-6 and TRBJ2-3; 11 bases line up with TRBD2. Germline V gene lookup returns CDR1 SGHVS and CDR2 FNYEAQ. J lost 2 bases, V lost 1 base, and 8 bases had no gene match. The CDR3 is 18 amino acids. CDR3 DNA: TGTGCCAGCAGCTTAGGGGCCCCACTAGCGGGAGCCACAGATACGCAGTATTTT. Amino acids: CASSLGAPLAGATDTQYF.

The rearrangement joins TRBV12-3 or TRBV12-4 to TRBJ2-1; tentatively, D is TRBD2 (5 bases). The CDR3 has 13 amino acids. V dropped 5 bases and J dropped 4 bases, with 9 bases sitting between them. CDR3 sequence reads: CASSPRGYNEQFF. Here the CDR3 DNA reads TGTGCCAGCAGTCCGAGAGGGTACAATGAGCAGTTCTTC.

The gene calls are TRBV4-3 and TRBJ1-6; TRBD1 matches 10 bases. Germline lookup yields CDR1 LGHNA and CDR2 YSLEER. This CDR3 has 16 amino acids. The V segment lost 3 bases and the J segment 3 bases; nucleotides outside the gene matches: 2. CDR3 bases: TGCGCCAGCAGCCAGGGGACAGGGGACTATAATTCACCCCTCCACTTT. Translated, it gives CASSQGTGDYNSPLHF.

The rearrangement links TRBV5-8 to TRBJ1-5; D may be TRBD1 (5 bases). CDR1 is SGHTS and CDR2 is YDEGEE in the germline V gene. This CDR3 is built from 15 residues. V shed 3 bases and J shed 4 bases, with 14 bases lying between them. DNA of the CDR3: TGTGCCAGCAGCTCCGGGCGGGGGTCTAATCAGCCCCAGCATTTT. This translates into CASSSGRGSNQPQHF.

The chain uses TRBV5-5 and TRBJ2-7, with TRBD1 matching over 8 bases. V lost 3 bases and J lost 2; bases outside the gene matches: 4. Germline CDR1 reads SGHKS; CDR2 reads YYEKEE (reference sequence). The CDR3 contains 14 residues. CDR3 sequence: CASSWGQVTYEQYF. As DNA, the CDR3 is TGTGCCAGCAGCTGGGGACAGGTTACCTACGAGCAGTACTTC.

The gene calls are TRBV9 and TRBJ2-5, with TRBD2 matching over 7 bases. The CDR3 runs to 15 residues. The germline V gene encodes CDR1 SGDLS and CDR2 YYNGEE. V shed 3 bases, J shed 6 bases, and the junction held 11 bases outside the gene matches. The CDR3 reads CASSAGGPAGQTQYF. The CDR3 bases are TGTGCCAGCAGCGCGGGGGGACCAGCGGGGCAGACCCAGTACTTC.

This chain uses TRBV9 with TRBJ2-7; a weak D match, TRBD2 (7 bases). V dropped 4 bases and J dropped 5 bases, with 22 bases sitting between them. Germline V CDR1 and CDR2: SGDLS, YYNGEE. This CDR3 has 16 amino acids. CDR3 residues: CASSLLQAGEGHEQYF. CDR3 in DNA: TGTGCCAGCAGCCTGCTTCAAGCAGGGGAGGGCCACGAGCAGTACTTC.

This chain links TRBV27 with TRBJ2-2, with 14 bases lining up with TRBD2. The CDR3 loop spans 20 amino acids. Per the germline V gene, CDR1 is MNHEY and CDR2 is SMNVEV (reference sequence). V lost 1 base, J lost 0 bases, and 7 bases stayed unmatched. CDR3 DNA: TGTGCCAGCAGTTTATTGGGGGGACTAGCGGGAGATCCGAACACCGGGGAGCTGTTTTTT. Its translation is CASSLLGGLAGDPNTGELFF.

As for this clone: A much larger clone is a single base away; this may be a read error. V gene TRBV28 combines with J gene TRBJ2-2; D is unclear. Germline V gene lookup returns CDR1 MDHEN and CDR2 SYDVKM. CDR3 size: 13 residues. V dropped 3 bases and J dropped 0 bases, with 2 bases sitting between them. The CDR3 DNA sequence: TGTGCCAGCAGTTTTACGAACACCGGGGAGCTGTTTTTT. This translates into CASSFTNTGELFF.

The gene calls are TRBV7-3 and TRBJ1-6, with 8 bases lining up with TRBD1. V dropped 10 bases and J dropped 7; count of bases not matched to a gene: 6. The CDR3 runs 13 residues. Germline CDR1 and CDR2: SGHTA and FQGTGA. CDR3 loop: CATSAGGNSPLHF. The CDR3 DNA reads as TGTGCCACCTCGGCAGGGGGCAATTCACCCCTCCACTTT.

This clone was detected only a few times. The chain combines TRBV11-2 with TRBJ1-1; 10 nucleotides align to TRBD1. V trimming: 3 bases; J trimming: 6 bases; junction bases outside the gene matches: 10. CDR1 and CDR2 (germline): SGHAT, FQNNGV. The CDR3 length is 16 residues. The CDR3 region has the DNA TGTGCCAGCAGCTTCAGGATGCGGACAGGGGGAGCTGAAGCTTTCTTT. It codes for CASSFRMRTGGAEAFF.